The TCR beta chain under discussion was sequenced for a study of T cells in narcolepsy. Study overall: Donors had narcolepsy type 1 or type 2, or were healthy controls. Study-wide points: Comparing one patient's CSF and blood CD4+ clonotypes highlighted HCRT- and TRIB2-specific autoreactive clonotypes. Reportedly, autoreactive clonotypes were serially detected in patients' blood but not controls'.

A remark on this clone: As yet, its antigen is unknown.

Generated by immunoSEQ multiplex PCR, the TCRdb table keeps only in-frame clones and is missing some. The sample holds about 27,000 clones; around 82% are singletons and the top ten take around 3.7%. The TCR originated in a human donor with narcolepsy. The sample was CD45RA- memory CD4+ T cells from PBMCs.

For the CDR3, the DNA is TGTGCCAGCTCATCTCAAAGCCTCCAAGAGACCCAGTACTTC. Amino acid sequence: CASSSQSLQETQYF. The chain uses TRBV18 and TRBJ2-5; D unclear. The V gene lost 5 bases and the J gene lost 1 base, with 11 bases spanning the gap. Per the germline V gene, CDR1 is KGHSH and CDR2 is LQKENI. The CDR3 loop spans 14 amino acids.